This is a list of T cell receptor beta chains from one sample in a study of neoadjuvant anti-PD-1 for oral cavity cancer. Libraries were prepared by immunoSEQ multiplex PCR; TCRdb keeps only in-frame clonotypes and omits some of them. The sample carries 9,500 to 15,000 clones, roughly 70% recorded once. This specimen was tumor tissue, taken before nivolumab (anti-PD-1) treatment. The receptors were sampled from a person aged 40 to 85 with oral cavity squamous cell carcinoma. The donor label of this sample is uncertain. CDR3s include the opening cysteine and the closing phenylalanine or tryptophan. Each record gives: J gene, V gene, D gene, clone size, CDR3 DNA, CDR3 protein. A D gene is named only where the DNA matches it firmly. Some rows have no size entry. The others give once, few or many, or a class for an expanded clone.

j_call: TRBJ1-1; v_call: TRBV11-3; d_call: NA; clone_size: NA; cdr3_nt: TGTGCCAGCAGCTTGGATTGGGGCACTGAAGCTTTCTTT; cdr3_aa: CASSLDWGTEAFF
j_call: TRBJ1-2; v_call: TRBV5-6; d_call: NA; clone_size: NA; cdr3_nt: TGTGCCAGCAGCTGGGGGCCGGGAGGCAACTATGGCTACACCTTC; cdr3_aa: CASSWGPGGNYGYTF
j_call: TRBJ1-6; v_call: TRBV7-8; d_call: NA; clone_size: NA; cdr3_nt: TGTGCCAGCAGCGTCTTCCGGGGGAACTCCTATAATTCACCCCTCCACTTT; cdr3_aa: CASSVFRGNSYNSPLHF
j_call: TRBJ2-3; v_call: TRBV2; d_call: TRBD2; clone_size: NA; cdr3_nt: TGTGCCAGCAGCGGGGGGCTAGCGGGGGCTACAGATACGCAGTATTTT; cdr3_aa: CASSGGLAGATDTQYF
j_call: TRBJ1-5; v_call: TRBV28; d_call: TRBD1; clone_size: NA; cdr3_nt: TGTGCCAGCAGTCCACTGGGACAGGGAGGGGATCAGCCCCAGCATTTT; cdr3_aa: CASSPLGQGGDQPQHF
j_call: TRBJ2-5; v_call: TRBV18; d_call: NA; clone_size: NA; cdr3_nt: TGTGCCAGCTCACCAAGGGGAGAGACCCAGTACTTC; cdr3_aa: CASSPRGETQYF
j_call: TRBJ2-2; v_call: TRBV19; d_call: NA; clone_size: NA; cdr3_nt: TGTGCCAGTAGTATAGGCGGGACAGACACCGGGGAGCTGTTTTTT; cdr3_aa: CASSIGGTDTGELFF
j_call: TRBJ2-6; v_call: TRBV6-5; d_call: NA; clone_size: NA; cdr3_nt: TGTGCCAGCAGTGGGGCGGGTCCTGGGGCCAACGTCCTGACTTTC; cdr3_aa: CASSGAGPGANVLTF
j_call: TRBJ2-6; v_call: TRBV28; d_call: NA; clone_size: medium-sized; cdr3_nt: TGTGCCAGCACCGTCCGCCTCTCTGGGGCCAACGTCCTGACTTTC; cdr3_aa: CASTVRLSGANVLTF
j_call: TRBJ2-1; v_call: TRBV5-4; d_call: NA; clone_size: medium-sized; cdr3_nt: TGTGCCAGCAGCTTGGCAAGGGGTAATGAGCAGTTCTTC; cdr3_aa: CASSLARGNEQFF
j_call: TRBJ2-7; v_call: TRBV29-1; d_call: NA; clone_size: once; cdr3_nt: TGCAGCGTCCCTCATGGTTACGAGCAGTACTTC; cdr3_aa: CSVPHGYEQYF
j_call: TRBJ1-1; v_call: TRBV19; d_call: NA; clone_size: NA; cdr3_nt: TGTGCCAGTAGTATGGGACTAGTTGGGACTGAAGCTTTCTTT; cdr3_aa: CASSMGLVGTEAFF
j_call: TRBJ1-3; v_call: TRBV19; d_call: NA; clone_size: NA; cdr3_nt: TGTGCCAGTAGTTACAGTAGGGGAGGTTCCTCAAGCTCTGGAAACACCATATATTTT; cdr3_aa: CASSYSRGGSSSSGNTIYF
j_call: TRBJ2-3; v_call: TRBV5-1; d_call: NA; clone_size: few; cdr3_nt: TGCGCCAGCAGCTTGGGGACCTTGTTCACAGATACGCAGTATTTT; cdr3_aa: CASSLGTLFTDTQYF
j_call: TRBJ1-1; v_call: TRBV19; d_call: NA; clone_size: few; cdr3_nt: TGTGCCAGCGGGTCCAGCAGGTCGAACACTGAAGCTTTCTTT; cdr3_aa: CASGSSRSNTEAFF
j_call: TRBJ1-1; v_call: TRBV28; d_call: NA; clone_size: once; cdr3_nt: TGTGCCAGCAGATTCCTCGGATTCGGGGGCACTGAAGCTTTCTTT; cdr3_aa: CASRFLGFGGTEAFF
j_call: TRBJ1-6; v_call: TRBV19; d_call: NA; clone_size: NA; cdr3_nt: TGTGCCAGTAGTATAGGAACGTATTCACCCCTCCACTTT; cdr3_aa: CASSIGTYSPLHF
j_call: TRBJ1-1; v_call: TRBV5-6; d_call: NA; clone_size: few; cdr3_nt: TGTGCCAGCAGGGGACGTATGAACACTGAAGCTTTCTTT; cdr3_aa: CASRGRMNTEAFF
j_call: TRBJ2-3; v_call: TRBV19; d_call: TRBD2; clone_size: NA; cdr3_nt: TGTGCCAGTAGAGAGAGCGGGAGGTCGCAGTATTTT; cdr3_aa: CASRESGRSQYF
j_call: TRBJ1-4; v_call: TRBV21-1; d_call: NA; clone_size: NA; cdr3_nt: TGTGCCAGCAGCAAAGTGGTGGGGCGTGGTGAAAAACTGTTTTTT; cdr3_aa: CASSKVVGRGEKLFF
j_call: TRBJ2-7; v_call: TRBV5-4; d_call: NA; clone_size: few; cdr3_nt: TGTGCCAGCAGCCCTATCGACACGGGGACCTCCTACGAGCAGTACTTC; cdr3_aa: CASSPIDTGTSYEQYF
j_call: TRBJ2-5; v_call: TRBV18; d_call: TRBD2; clone_size: NA; cdr3_nt: TGTGCCAGCTCACCATCGGGAGGCCAAGAGACCCAGTACTTC; cdr3_aa: CASSPSGGQETQYF
j_call: TRBJ1-2; v_call: TRBV6-1; d_call: TRBD1; clone_size: NA; cdr3_nt: TGTGCCAGCAGCGACGTTTTAGAAGGGGGACAGCCGGTCACCTTC; cdr3_aa: CASSDVLEGGQPVTF
j_call: TRBJ1-2; v_call: TRBV11-2; d_call: TRBD1; clone_size: few; cdr3_nt: TGTGCCAGCAGCTCGATGGACAGGGGCGGGGTGGACTATGGCTACACCTTC; cdr3_aa: CASSSMDRGGVDYGYTF
j_call: TRBJ1-4; v_call: TRBV6-6; d_call: NA; clone_size: NA; cdr3_nt: TGTGCCAGCAGTTACACCGGGGTAAATGAAAAACTGTTTTTT; cdr3_aa: CASSYTGVNEKLFF
j_call: TRBJ2-3; v_call: TRBV18; d_call: NA; clone_size: NA; cdr3_nt: TGTGCCAGCTCACCACCCGGCAGGGCGGGGCCCACAGATACGCAGTATTTT; cdr3_aa: CASSPPGRAGPTDTQYF